A single sample gave rise to the 32 T cell receptor beta chains below, sequenced in a study of Ad26.COV2.S vaccination and SARS-CoV-2 variants. TCRdb's copy holds only in-frame clones and misses some; the assay was immunoSEQ multiplex PCR. The sample lists some 330,000 clones, roughly 88% seen once, with approximately 5.8% in the top ten. Regarding treatment: some 19 received Ad26.COV2.S at low or high dose, single or two shots; about 5 received placebo; per-sample allocation not given. Specimens were obtained on day 63 following the first vaccine or placebo injection. The sequenced sample was peripheral blood, obtained in a trial of Ad26.COV2.S vaccine versus placebo. These receptors all stem from a person between 18 and 60 years old who received the Ad26.COV2.S COVID-19 vaccine or a placebo.

V and J are TRBV7-2 and TRBJ2-2; D is undetermined. V was trimmed by 2 bases and J by 4 bases, leaving 5 bases between them. Per the germline V gene, CDR1 is SGHTA and CDR2 is FQGNSA. This CDR3 region has 13 residues. In nucleotides, the CDR3 is TGTGCCAGCAGCTTAACCCCCACCGGGGAGCTGTTTTTT. This codes for CASSLTPTGELFF.

The rearrangement uses TRBV30 and TRBJ2-3, with 8 bases identical to TRBD2. Trimming at V came to 2 bases and at J to 2 bases, leaving 9 bases not matched to a gene. Germline-derived CDR1 and CDR2 are GTSNPN and SVGIG (reference sequence). This CDR3 region has 16 residues. CDR3 DNA: TGTGCCTGGAGTCAGCGGGAGATAAAGCTCACAGATACGCAGTATTTT. Its translation is CAWSQREIKLTDTQYF.

The J gene is TRBJ2-6, the V gene TRBV7-2; D ambiguous. Germline values: CDR1 SGHTA, CDR2 FQGNSA. Trimming left V 6 bases short and J 0 bases short, with 9 bases between. The CDR3 is 15 residues long. The chain's CDR3 is CASRTMSSGANVLTF. CDR3 nucleotides: TGTGCCAGCAGGACCATGAGCTCTGGGGCCAACGTCCTGACTTTC.

This sequence joins TRBV12-3 or TRBV12-4 and TRBJ1-1; D is unclear. The CDR3 is 12 amino acids. Trimming pared 2 bases from V and 6 bases from J, leaving 7 bases between. CDR3 sequence (DNA): TGTGCCAGCAGTTTATTGGGGTCTGAAGCTTTCTTT. Translated: CASSLLGSEAFF.

This clone is a singleton in its sample. The chain uses TRBV27 and TRBJ1-5; no definite D call. CDR3 length: 13 amino acids. V lost 5 bases, J lost 4 bases, and 9 bases lay in between. Germline V CDR1 and CDR2: MNHEY, SMNVEV (reference sequence). CDR3: CASSADGNQPQHF. For the CDR3, the DNA is TGTGCCAGCAGTGCGGACGGGAATCAGCCCCAGCATTTT.

The chain carries TRBV9 and TRBJ2-5, with TRBD2 as a possible D gene (5 bases). The CDR3 is made up of 12 amino acids. The V end lost 0 bases, the J end lost 5 bases, and 5 bases lay between the germline ends. Germline V CDR1 and CDR2: SGDLS, YYNGEE. The CDR3 sequence is CASSVGGETQYF. The CDR3 DNA follows: TGTGCCAGCAGCGTAGGCGGGGAGACCCAGTACTTC. Full variable domain (remainder filled in from reference TRBV9 and TRBJ2-5): DSGVTQTPKHLITATGQRVTLRCSPRSGDLSVYWYQQSLDQGLQFLIQYYNGEERAKGNILERFSAQQFPDLHSELNLSSLELGDSALYFCASSVGGETQYFGPGTRLLVL.

V and J are TRBV11-2 and TRBJ2-1; 8 bases fit TRBD2. Trimming removed 1 base from V and 2 bases from J; junction bases left unmatched: 1. CDR1 and CDR2 (germline): SGHAT, FQNNGV. CDR3 size: 15 residues. The CDR3: CASSLAGLAYNEQFF. The CDR3 DNA is TGTGCCAGCAGCTTAGCGGGACTAGCCTACAATGAGCAGTTCTTC.

In this sample, this clone turned up a few times. V is TRBV4-1 and J is TRBJ2-2; TRBD1 or TRBD2 may be the D gene (5 bases each). In germline, CDR1 is MGHRA, CDR2 YSYEKL. CDR3 length equals 14 residues. The V gene lost 6 bases and the J gene lost 5 bases, with 13 bases spanning the gap. The CDR3 nucleotides are TGCGCCAGCAGTCGCAGGGAGTCGACCGGGGAGCTGTTTTTT. Translation: CASSRRESTGELFF.

The chain is built from TRBV6-2 or TRBV6-3 and TRBJ1-5, with no clear D. The ends were cut back, 2 bases at V and 6 bases at J, with 8 bases in the middle. In germline, CDR1 is MNHEY, CDR2 SVGEGT. The CDR3 consists of 13 residues. This CDR3 is CASSYEGSQPQHF. CDR3 DNA sequence: TGTGCCAGCAGTTACGAGGGCAGTCAGCCCCAGCATTTT.

This rearrangement joins TRBV5-1 to TRBJ1-1, with 11 bases matching TRBD1. This CDR3 comprises 15 residues. V shed 3 bases and J 5 bases; nucleotides not matched to a gene: 6. Looked up from germline, CDR1 is SGHRS and CDR2 is YFSETQ. The CDR3 nucleotides read TGCGCCAGCAGCTCGATCGGACAGGGGGCGACTGAAGCTTTCTTT. It encodes CASSSIGQGATEAFF.

This clone was recorded once. V and J are TRBV4-3 and TRBJ1-1; possible D gene TRBD1, 6 bases. Per the germline V gene, CDR1 is LGHNA and CDR2 is YSLEER. The V gene lost 3 bases and the J gene lost 1 base, with 9 bases spanning the gap. The CDR3 spans 14 residues. In DNA, the CDR3 is TGCGCCAGCAGCCACGGACAGCCGAACACTGAAGCTTTCTTT. Its protein product is CASSHGQPNTEAFF.

J is TRBJ2-1 and V is TRBV5-4, with D tentatively TRBD1 or TRBD2 (6 bases each). V dropped 0 bases and J dropped 0 bases, with 13 bases sitting between them. Germline CDR1 and CDR2: SGHNT and YYREEE (reference sequence). There are 17 residues in the CDR3. The CDR3 sequence: CASSLGGASSSYNEQFF. In DNA, the CDR3 is TGTGCCAGCAGCTTGGGGGGGGCGTCGAGCTCCTACAATGAGCAGTTCTTC.

The DNA for the CDR3 is TGTGCCAGCAGTCTCACAGGGGTGATCCCCTATGGCTACACCTTC. It encodes CASSLTGVIPYGYTF. The chain joins TRBV28 to TRBJ1-2; 7 nucleotides line up with TRBD1. The CDR3 length is 15 residues. Germline CDR1 and CDR2: MDHEN and SYDVKM. Trimming took 5 bases from V and 4 from J; bases not matched to a gene: 10.

The chain couples TRBV5-6 to TRBJ1-4; D unresolved. V lost 9 bases, J lost 0 bases, and 12 bases lay in between. This CDR3 has 14 amino acids. Germline values: CDR1 SGHDT, CDR2 YYEEEE. The CDR3 spells CATSGATTNEKLFF. The CDR3 DNA reads as TGTGCCACCTCGGGCGCTACAACTAATGAAAAACTGTTTTTT.

This chain connects TRBV6-5 to TRBJ2-1; TRBD2 matches at 8 bases. With V trimmed by 2 bases and J by 8 bases, 5 bases remained unmatched. The CDR3 spans 14 residues. CDR1 MNHEY and CDR2 SVGAGI come from the germline V gene. The CDR3 DNA follows: TGTGCCAGCAGTTACCGACTAGCGTTTGATGAGCAGTTCTTC. Protein sequence: CASSYRLAFDEQFF.

J is TRBJ2-2 and V is TRBV9; D not certain. Germline V gene data show CDR1 as SGDLS and CDR2 as YYNGEE. The V end was cut by 4 bases, the J end by 6 bases, with 7 bases between. CDR3 length: 12 residues. The CDR3 nucleotides read TGTGCCAGCAGCCCCCTCGCCGGGGAGCTGTTTTTT. Encoded protein: CASSPLAGELFF.

CDR3 protein: CASNDGTANTGELFF. CDR3 DNA: TGCGCCAGCAATGACGGGACTGCAAACACCGGGGAGCTGTTTTTT. The chain combines TRBV5-1 with TRBJ2-2; D possibly corresponds to TRBD2 (6 bases). The CDR3 contains 15 residues. With 6 bases removed from V and 2 bases from J, the gap between germline ends came to 14 bases. Germline V gene sequence: CDR1 SGHRS, CDR2 YFSETQ.

The chain employs TRBV5-1 and TRBJ2-7, with D uncertain. The CDR3 length is 16 residues. The germline V and J ends were trimmed by 0 bases and 0 bases, with 13 bases remaining between them. Germline loops: CDR1 SGHRS, CDR2 YFSETQ. As DNA, the CDR3 is TGCGCCAGCAGCTTGGCCTGGCAGTTAGACTCCTACGAGCAGTACTTC. Amino acids: CASSLAWQLDSYEQYF. Full variable domain (outside the CDR3, taken from reference TRBV5-1 and TRBJ2-7): KAGVTQTPRYLIKTRGQQVTLSCSPISGHRSVSWYQQTPGQGLQFLFEYFSETQRNKGNFPGRFSGRQFSNSRSEMNVSTLELGDSALYLCASSLAWQLDSYEQYFGPGTRLTVT.

The chain carries TRBV5-1 and TRBJ2-2, with D possibly being TRBD2 (5 bases). This CDR3 spans 17 amino acids. V was trimmed by 2 bases and J by 0 bases, leaving 14 bases between them. CDR1 is SGHRS and CDR2 is YFSETQ in the germline V gene. DNA of the CDR3: TGCGCCAGCAGCTTCCCCCGGGGAGCAGCGAACACCGGGGAGCTGTTTTTT. It translates to CASSFPRGAANTGELFF.

This chain joins TRBV7-9 and TRBJ2-7; no clear D. V was trimmed by 5 bases and J by 0 bases, leaving 14 bases between them. The germline CDR1 and CDR2 sequences are SEHNR and FQNEAQ (reference sequence). CDR3 size: 15 residues. CDR3 coding DNA: TGTGCCAGCAGCCCGATACGACTGGGCTCCTACGAGCAGTACTTC. It codes for CASSPIRLGSYEQYF.

J is TRBJ1-2 and V is TRBV7-2, with unresolved D. Germline CDR1 reads SGHTA; CDR2 reads FQGNSA. This CDR3 has 14 residues. With 4 bases removed from V and 6 bases from J, the gap between germline ends came to 15 bases. The chain's CDR3 is CASSSRSLVHGYTF. The CDR3, as DNA: TGTGCCAGCAGCTCTCGATCCCTCGTCCATGGCTACACCTTC.

The chain links TRBV18 to TRBJ1-2; D unresolved. Trimming took 3 bases from V and 6 from J, leaving 11 bases between them. This CDR3 is 13 amino acids long. Germline CDR1 reads KGHSH; CDR2 reads LQKENI. CDR3 in amino acids: CASSPEILNGYTF. In DNA, the CDR3 is TGTGCCAGCTCACCGGAAATATTAAATGGCTACACCTTC. Based on the CDR3 plus reference TRBV18 and TRBJ1-2, the full variable domain is NAGVMQNPRHLVRRRGQEARLRCSPMKGHSHVYWYRQLPEEGLKFMVYLQKENIIDESGMPKERFSAEFPKEGPSILRIQQVVRGDSAAYFCASSPEILNGYTFGSGTRLTVV.

This rearrangement joins TRBV6-2 or TRBV6-3 to TRBJ2-3; D possibly matches TRBD1 or TRBD2 (6 bases each). The germline V and J ends were trimmed by 4 bases and 6 bases, with 20 bases remaining between them. This CDR3 region has 16 residues. Germline CDR1 MNHEY, CDR2 SVGEGT. Here the CDR3 DNA reads TGTGCCAGCAGTTTTCCCTCGGGGGCCGACGGGGATACGCAGTATTTT. It specifies CASSFPSGADGDTQYF.

The gene calls are TRBV3-1 (or the pseudogene TRBV3-2) and TRBJ1-4; D is undetermined. Germline CDR1 and CDR2: LGHDT and YNNKEL (reference sequence). The CDR3 spans 14 residues. Trimming cost V 5 bases and J 2 bases, with 9 bases left between them. In nucleotides, the CDR3 is TGTGCCAGCAGCTATGCAGTCACTAATGAAAAACTGTTTTTT. Its protein is CASSYAVTNEKLFF.

The chain combines TRBV10-2 with TRBJ2-7; D is undetermined. Trimming took 8 bases from V and 3 from J, leaving 8 bases between them. There are 11 residues in the CDR3. CDR1 and CDR2 (germline): WSHSY, SAAADI. CDR3 in amino acids: CASELNYEQYF. The CDR3 DNA sequence: TGCGCCAGCGAGTTAAACTACGAGCAGTACTTC.

The J gene is TRBJ1-3, the V gene TRBV4-3; D might be TRBD1 (6 bases). Germline CDR1 is LGHNA and CDR2 is YSLEER. The CDR3 is 16 amino acids. Trimming pared 0 bases from V and 0 bases from J, leaving 9 bases between. CDR3 sequence reads: CASSQDRGTSGNTIYF. The CDR3 DNA reads TGCGCCAGCAGCCAAGATAGGGGGACCTCTGGAAACACCATATATTTT.

V gene TRBV5-5 combines with J gene TRBJ2-3; 7 nucleotides agree with TRBD2. The CDR3 covers 15 residues. The germline CDR1 and CDR2 sequences are SGHKS and YYEKEE (reference sequence). V lost 3 bases and J lost 5; bases outside the gene matches: 9. The CDR3 sequence is CASSSGRGGLDTQYF. The CDR3 DNA reads TGTGCCAGCAGCTCCGGTAGGGGAGGGCTAGATACGCAGTATTTT.

The chain has TRBV9 and TRBJ2-5; 9 nucleotides align to TRBD1. The CDR3 spans 17 residues. The germline gives CDR1 SGDLS, CDR2 YYNGEE. Trimming took 4 bases from V and 1 from J; bases not matched to a gene: 11. CDR3 DNA sequence: TGTGCCAGCAGCCCCACAGGGGGCCTTCTGGCCCAAGAGACCCAGTACTTC. Its protein product is CASSPTGGLLAQETQYF. The whole variable domain, remainder taken from reference TRBV9 and TRBJ2-5, is DSGVTQTPKHLITATGQRVTLRCSPRSGDLSVYWYQQSLDQGLQFLIQYYNGEERAKGNILERFSAQQFPDLHSELNLSSLELGDSALYFCASSPTGGLLAQETQYFGPGTRLLVL.

The chain combines TRBV5-6 with TRBJ1-2; 7 bases line up with TRBD1. The length of the CDR3 is 15 residues. V shed 7 bases, J shed 2 bases, and the junction held 11 bases outside the gene matches. CDR1 and CDR2 (germline): SGHDT, YYEEEE. In DNA form, the CDR3 reads TGTGCCAGCGTCTATCGGGACAGATTAAACTATGGCTACACCTTC. As protein: CASVYRDRLNYGYTF.

V and J are TRBV6-2 or TRBV6-3 and TRBJ2-7; no clear D. CDR3 length: 13 amino acids. Deletions cut 2 bases from V and 5 bases from J, with 10 bases between. Germline values: CDR1 MNHEY, CDR2 SVGEGT. CDR3 coding DNA: TGTGCCAGCAGTTACGAGGCCGAAGACGAGCAGTACGTC. This sequence encodes CASSYEAEDEQYV.

This clone is a singleton in its sample. This chain uses TRBV4-2 with TRBJ2-2; 7 bases are shared with TRBD2. CDR3 length: 15 residues. The trim removed 1 base at V and 5 bases at J, leaving 4 bases unmatched. Germline V gene sequence: CDR1 LGHNA, CDR2 YNFKEQ. The DNA of the CDR3 is TGTGCCAGCAGCCAAGGACTAGCAGAAACCGGGGAGCTGTTTTTT. Encoded protein: CASSQGLAETGELFF.

The chain employs TRBV19 and TRBJ2-3; 9 nucleotides align to TRBD1. The length of the CDR3 is 19 residues. With V trimmed by 4 bases and J by 1 base, 15 bases remained unmatched. Germline V gene lookup returns CDR1 LNHDA and CDR2 SQIVND (reference sequence). CDR3 sequence reads: CASSRGTGFLPKGTDTQYF. The CDR3 nucleotides are TGTGCCAGTAGTAGGGGGACAGGGTTTCTCCCTAAAGGCACAGATACGCAGTATTTT. The full variable domain, in which reference TRBV19 and TRBJ2-3 provide the parts outside the CDR3, is DGGITQSPKYLFRKEGQNVTLSCEQNLNHDAMYWYRQDPGQGLRLIYYSQIVNDFQKGDIAEGYSVSREKKESFPLTVTSAQKNPTAFYLCASSRGTGFLPKGTDTQYFGPGTRLTVL.